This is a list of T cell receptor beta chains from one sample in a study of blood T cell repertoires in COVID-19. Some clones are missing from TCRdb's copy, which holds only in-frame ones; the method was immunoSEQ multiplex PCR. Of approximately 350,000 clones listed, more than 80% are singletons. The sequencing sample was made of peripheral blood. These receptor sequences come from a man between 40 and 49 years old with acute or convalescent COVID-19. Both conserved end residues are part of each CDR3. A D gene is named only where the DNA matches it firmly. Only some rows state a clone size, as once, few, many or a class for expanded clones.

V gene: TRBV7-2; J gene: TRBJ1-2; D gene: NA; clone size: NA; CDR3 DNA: TGTGCCAGCAGCTTCGACAGTAAAAATGGCTACACCTTC; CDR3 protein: CASSFDSKNGYTF
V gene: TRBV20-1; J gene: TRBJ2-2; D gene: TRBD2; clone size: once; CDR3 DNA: TGCAGTGCTAGTGTGGGACTAGCGGGGGGCCCGAACACCGGGGAGCTGTTTTTT; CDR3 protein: CSASVGLAGGPNTGELFF
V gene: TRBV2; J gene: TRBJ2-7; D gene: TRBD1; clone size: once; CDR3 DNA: TGTGCCAGTCACCGGGACAGGGCTTATGAGCAGTACTTC; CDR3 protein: CASHRDRAYEQYF
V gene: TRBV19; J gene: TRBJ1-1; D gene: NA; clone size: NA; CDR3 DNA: TGTGCCAGTACCCGGGACAAGGACACTGAAGCTTTCTTT; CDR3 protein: CASTRDKDTEAFF
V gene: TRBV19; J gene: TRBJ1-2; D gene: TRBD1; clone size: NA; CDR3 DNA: TGTGCCAGCTCCGCGGGACAGACTAACTATGGCTACACCTTC; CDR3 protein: CASSAGQTNYGYTF
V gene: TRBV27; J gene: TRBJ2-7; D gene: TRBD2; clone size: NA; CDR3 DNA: TGTGCCAGCAGTTTATTCGGGACTAGCGGGTACGAGCAGTACTTC; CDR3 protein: CASSLFGTSGYEQYF
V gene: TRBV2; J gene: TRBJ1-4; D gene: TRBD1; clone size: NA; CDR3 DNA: TGTGCCAGCAGTCCCCGGTCGGCAGGGGGTCTTGAAAAACTGTTTTTT; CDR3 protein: CASSPRSAGGLEKLFF
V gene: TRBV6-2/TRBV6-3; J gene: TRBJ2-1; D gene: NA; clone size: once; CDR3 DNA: TGTGCCAGCAGTTACAGGTCGGGGGAGCAGTTCTTC; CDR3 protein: CASSYRSGEQFF
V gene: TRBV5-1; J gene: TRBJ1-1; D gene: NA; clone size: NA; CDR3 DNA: TGCGCCAGCAGCCTATCTGGGCTAATGAACACTGAAGCTTTCTTT; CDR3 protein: CASSLSGLMNTEAFF
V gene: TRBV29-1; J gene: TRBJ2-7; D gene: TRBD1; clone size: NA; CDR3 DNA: TGCAGCGTTGAACATGGGACAGGGGACGAGCAGTACTTC; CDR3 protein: CSVEHGTGDEQYF
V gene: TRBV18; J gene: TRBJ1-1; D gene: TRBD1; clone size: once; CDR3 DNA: TGTGCCAGCTCGCCGAGCGGACAGGTGAACACTGAAGCTTTCTTT; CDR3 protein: CASSPSGQVNTEAFF
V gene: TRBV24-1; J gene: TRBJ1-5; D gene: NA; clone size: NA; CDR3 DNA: TGTGCCACCAGCGGGCAGGGTAAAGATCAGCCCCAGCATTTT; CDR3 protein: CATSGQGKDQPQHF
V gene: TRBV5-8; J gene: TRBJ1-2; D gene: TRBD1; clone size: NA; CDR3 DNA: TGTGCCAGCAGCTCCGGACAGGGGTTGTATGGCTACACCTTC; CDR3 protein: CASSSGQGLYGYTF
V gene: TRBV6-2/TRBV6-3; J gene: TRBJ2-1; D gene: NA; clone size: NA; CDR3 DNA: TGTGCCAGCAGTCAGGATTTGCACAATGAGCAGTTCTTC; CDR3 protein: CASSQDLHNEQFF
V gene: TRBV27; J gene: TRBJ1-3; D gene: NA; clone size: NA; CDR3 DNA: TGTGCCAGCAGTTTAGCGGGTGACTCTGGAAACACCATATATTTT; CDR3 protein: CASSLAGDSGNTIYF
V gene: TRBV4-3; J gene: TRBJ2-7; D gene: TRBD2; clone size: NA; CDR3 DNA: TGCGCCAGCAGCCAAGATATAAGCGGGGGGTCCTACGAGCAGTACTTC; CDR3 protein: CASSQDISGGSYEQYF
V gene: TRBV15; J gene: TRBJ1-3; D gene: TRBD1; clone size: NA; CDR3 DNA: TGTGCCACCAGCAGGGACAGGGGCTCTGGAAACACCATATATTTT; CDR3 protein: CATSRDRGSGNTIYF
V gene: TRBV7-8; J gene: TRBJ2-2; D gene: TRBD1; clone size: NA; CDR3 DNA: TGTGCCAGCATTCTAGAGGGACAGGGCCCGAACACCGGGGAGCTGTTTTTT; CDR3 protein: CASILEGQGPNTGELFF
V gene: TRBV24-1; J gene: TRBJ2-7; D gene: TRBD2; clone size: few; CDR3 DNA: TGTGCCACCAGTGATCCCGGGACTAGCGGGTCCTACGAGCAGTACTTC; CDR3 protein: CATSDPGTSGSYEQYF
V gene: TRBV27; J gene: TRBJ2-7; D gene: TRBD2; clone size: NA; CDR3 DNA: TGTGCCAGCAGTTCGACTAGCGGGAGCTTCCACGAGCAGTACTTC; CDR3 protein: CASSSTSGSFHEQYF
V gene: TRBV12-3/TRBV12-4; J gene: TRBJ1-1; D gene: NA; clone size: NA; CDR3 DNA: TGTGCCAGCAGTTCCCAGGCGAACACTGAAGCTTTCTTT; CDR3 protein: CASSSQANTEAFF
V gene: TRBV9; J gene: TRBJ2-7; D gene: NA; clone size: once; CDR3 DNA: TGTGCCAGCAGCGTATCGGGGATGACCTCGTACGAGCAGTACTTC; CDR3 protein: CASSVSGMTSYEQYF
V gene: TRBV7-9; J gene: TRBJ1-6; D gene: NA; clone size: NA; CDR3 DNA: TGTGCCAGCAGCTTAATCGGTAGAGTCAGGGGACCTGATTCACCCCTCCACTTT; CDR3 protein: CASSLIGRVRGPDSPLHF
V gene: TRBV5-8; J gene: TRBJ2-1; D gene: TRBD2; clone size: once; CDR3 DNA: TGTGCCAGCAGCTTGGTTTGGACTAGCGGGAGTATTGAGCAGTTCTTC; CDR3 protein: CASSLVWTSGSIEQFF
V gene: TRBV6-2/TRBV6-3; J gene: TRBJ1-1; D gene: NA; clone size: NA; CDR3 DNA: TGTGCCAGCAGTTACGGGGCAGGGATGAACACTGAAGCTTTCTTT; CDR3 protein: CASSYGAGMNTEAFF
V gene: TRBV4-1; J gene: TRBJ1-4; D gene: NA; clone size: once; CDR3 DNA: TGCGCCAGCAGCCGAGGTGAAGGGGCAACTAATGAAAAACTGTTTTTT; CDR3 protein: CASSRGEGATNEKLFF
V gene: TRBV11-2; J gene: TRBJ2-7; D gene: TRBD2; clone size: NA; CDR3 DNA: TGTGCCAGCAGCGCGAGGGCCGGGACTAGCGTAAACGAGCAGTACTTC; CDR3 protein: CASSARAGTSVNEQYF
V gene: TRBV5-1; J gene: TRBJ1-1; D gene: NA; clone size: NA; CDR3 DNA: TGCGCCAGCAGCCGACCCGACAGGAACACTGAAGCTTTCTTT; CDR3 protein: CASSRPDRNTEAFF
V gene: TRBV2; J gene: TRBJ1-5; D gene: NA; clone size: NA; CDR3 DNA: TGTGCCAGCAGTGAACCAGGGGAGGGTCAGCCCCAGCATTTT; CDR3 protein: CASSEPGEGQPQHF
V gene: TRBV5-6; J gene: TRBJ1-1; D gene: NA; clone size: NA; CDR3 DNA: TGTGCCAGCAGCTTGTATTCGGGGTACACTGAAGCTTTCTTT; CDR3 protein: CASSLYSGYTEAFF
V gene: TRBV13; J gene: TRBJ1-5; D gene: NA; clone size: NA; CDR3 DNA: TGTGCCAGCAGCTTAAAGCCGGGACAAGGGGAGAAGCCCCAGCATTTT; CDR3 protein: CASSLKPGQGEKPQHF
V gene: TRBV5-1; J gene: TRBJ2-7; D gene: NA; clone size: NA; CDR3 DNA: TGCGCCAGCAGCGCGATTCCCGGGATGGGGTACGAGCAGTACTTC; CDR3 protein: CASSAIPGMGYEQYF
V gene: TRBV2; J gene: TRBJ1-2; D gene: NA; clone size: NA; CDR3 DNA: TGTGCCAGCAGGCTTGCAGGCTATGGCTACACCTTC; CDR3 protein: CASRLAGYGYTF
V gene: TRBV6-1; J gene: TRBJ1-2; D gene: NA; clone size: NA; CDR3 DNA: TGTGCCAGCAGTGAGGCGGAGACAGCATTTTATGGCTACACCTTC; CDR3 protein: CASSEAETAFYGYTF
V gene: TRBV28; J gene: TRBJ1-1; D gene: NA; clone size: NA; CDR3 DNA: TGTGCCAGCAGTGGACCCGGGACAACAAACACTGAAGCTTTCTTT; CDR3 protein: CASSGPGTTNTEAFF
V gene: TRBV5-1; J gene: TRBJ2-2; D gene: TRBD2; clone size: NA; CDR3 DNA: TGCGCCAGCAGCGCGGGGGGTCCCGGGGAGCTGTTTTTT; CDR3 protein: CASSAGGPGELFF
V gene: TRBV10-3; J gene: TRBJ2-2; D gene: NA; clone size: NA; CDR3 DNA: TGTGCCATCAGGGAAAGACAGGAGAACACCGGGGAGCTGTTTTTT; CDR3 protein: CAIRERQENTGELFF
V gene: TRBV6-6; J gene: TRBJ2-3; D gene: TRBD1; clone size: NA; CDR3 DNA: TGTGCCAGCAGTTACCTGGGACAGCGTACAGATACGCAGTATTTT; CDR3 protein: CASSYLGQRTDTQYF
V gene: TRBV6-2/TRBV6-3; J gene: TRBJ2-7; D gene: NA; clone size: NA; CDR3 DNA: TGTGCCAGCACCCCAGGAAGCGGGACAATGTACGAGCAGTACTTC; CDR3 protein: CASTPGSGTMYEQYF
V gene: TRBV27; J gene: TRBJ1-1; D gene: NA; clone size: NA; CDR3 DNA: TGTGCCAGCAGAATCACGACGGGTAGGGTGGGGCGGACTGAAGCTTTCTTT; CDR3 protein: CASRITTGRVGRTEAFF
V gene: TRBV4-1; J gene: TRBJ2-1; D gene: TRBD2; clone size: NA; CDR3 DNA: TGCGCCAGCAGCCGAGGGACTAGCGGGGCGATCTACAATGAGCAGTTCTTC; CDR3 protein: CASSRGTSGAIYNEQFF
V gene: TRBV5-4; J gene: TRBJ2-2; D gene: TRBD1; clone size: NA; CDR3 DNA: TGTGCCAGCAGCGGGTATCAGACAGGGAAGTTGTTTTTT; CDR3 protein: CASSGYQTGKLFF
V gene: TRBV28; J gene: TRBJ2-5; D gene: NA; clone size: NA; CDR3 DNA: TGTGCCAGCAGTCCCCCCGGGGGGCGGGGGCAAGAGACCCAGTACTTC; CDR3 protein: CASSPPGGRGQETQYF
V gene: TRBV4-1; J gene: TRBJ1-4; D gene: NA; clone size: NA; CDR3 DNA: TGCGCCAGCAGCCCCCGGATGGGAGGAATTGAGGCGGAAAAACTGTTTTTT; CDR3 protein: CASSPRMGGIEAEKLFF